These 9 T cell receptor beta chains share one sample of origin, sequenced in a study of blood T cell repertoires in COVID-19. The data were produced by immunoSEQ multiplex PCR, yet TCRdb's version contains in-frame clones alone and is incomplete. The profile covers around 70,000 clones, with 84% appearing a single time and 36% taken by the ten largest. What was sequenced was peripheral blood. The receptor set was obtained from a man between 70 and 80 years old with acute or convalescent COVID-19.

This chain joins TRBV6-5 and TRBJ2-3; D possibly corresponds to TRBD1 (6 bases). The germline V gene has CDR1 MNHEY and CDR2 SVGAGI. The length of the CDR3 is 13 residues. V shed 3 bases and J shed 5 bases, with 9 bases lying between them. The CDR3 DNA is TGTGCCAGCAGTTATTACAGGGAAGATACGCAGTATTTT. It translates to CASSYYREDTQYF.

This clone was picked up one time. This chain connects TRBV2 to TRBJ2-5; 7 bases line up with TRBD1. CDR1 and CDR2 from the germline V gene are SNHLY and FYNNEI. J was trimmed by 4 bases and V by 3 bases; bases with no gene match: 14. The CDR3 runs 17 residues. The DNA of the CDR3 is TGTGCCAGCAGTGAGCAGACAGGGTGGTTCTCCGGAGAGACCCAGTACTTC. It specifies CASSEQTGWFSGETQYF.

This clone was counted a few times. This chain uses TRBV6-5 with TRBJ2-2, with 10 nucleotides matching TRBD2. The CDR3 is 15 residues long. Germline CDR1 reads MNHEY; CDR2 reads SVGAGI. The J segment lost 1 base and the V segment lost 5 bases, leaving 1 base of the junction unmatched. The CDR3 loop reads CASSRTSGNTGELFF. In DNA, the CDR3 is TGTGCCAGCAGTCGGACTAGCGGGAACACCGGGGAGCTGTTTTTT.

This clone came up many times. The gene calls are TRBV7-9 and TRBJ1-1; the D gene is possibly TRBD1 (5 bases). Germline lookup yields CDR1 SEHNR and CDR2 FQNEAQ (reference sequence). V dropped 5 bases and J dropped 6 bases, with 10 bases sitting between them. This CDR3 is built from 12 residues. CDR3 loop: CASSPGGAEAFF. The DNA of the CDR3 is TGTGCCAGCAGCCCGGGGGGGGCTGAAGCTTTCTTT.

The gene calls are TRBV7-9 and TRBJ1-2; 7 nucleotides align to TRBD1. Germline V gene data show CDR1 as SEHNR and CDR2 as FQNEAQ (reference sequence). This CDR3 spans 16 amino acids. Unmatched junction bases numbered 11, after V lost 2 bases and J lost 5 bases. In nucleotides, the CDR3 is TGTGCCAGCAGCTTACTACCGGGACAGCCGCTTTATGGCTACACCTTC. This encodes CASSLLPGQPLYGYTF.

This sequence joins TRBV28 and TRBJ2-1; D is undetermined. Germline V gene data show CDR1 as MDHEN and CDR2 as SYDVKM. The CDR3 runs to 13 residues. The germline V and J ends were trimmed by 4 bases and 4 bases, with 8 bases remaining between them. CDR3 loop: CASSYTVYNEQFF. The DNA of the CDR3 is TGTGCCAGCAGTTATACAGTTTACAATGAGCAGTTCTTC.

This chain uses TRBV7-6 with TRBJ2-3, with TRBD1 matching over 7 bases. With V trimmed by 5 bases and J by 1 base, 9 bases remained unmatched. CDR3 length: 16 residues. The V gene's germline CDR1 is SGHVS and CDR2 FNYEAQ. DNA for the CDR3: TGTGCCAGCAGCCCGAACGACAGGGTAGGCACAGATACGCAGTATTTT. Its translation is CASSPNDRVGTDTQYF.

This chain joins TRBV7-3 and TRBJ2-3, with TRBD2 matching over 9 bases. Trimming cost V 2 bases and J 1 base; bases outside gene matches: 1. Germline V gene sequence: CDR1 SGHTA, CDR2 FQGTGA. The CDR3 has 15 residues. The CDR3 DNA is TGTGCCAGCAGCTTACGGACTAGCGGCACAGATACGCAGTATTTT. Encoded protein: CASSLRTSGTDTQYF.

The chain uses TRBV28 and TRBJ1-5; possible D gene TRBD1, 6 bases. Trimming cost V 5 bases and J 4 bases, with 12 bases left between them. Germline CDR1 is MDHEN and CDR2 is SYDVKM. CDR3 length equals 14 residues. The CDR3 DNA is TGTGCCAGCAGTCTTGGACAGCCTAATCAGCCCCAGCATTTT. This encodes CASSLGQPNQPQHF.